Sequencing of this T cell receptor (beta chain) was carried out in a study of cytomegalovirus exposure and HLA in healthy donors. Study-level results: Later analysis associated a missense DCLRE1C variant with TCR beta V- and J-gene trimming. The authors excluded some V segments, including TRBV6-2 and TRBV6-3, as indistinguishable. Immune exposure information available was restricted to CMV serostatus. A later look showed TCR association rates differing by HLA locus, highest for DRB1 and lowest for HLA-C.

Germline V CDR1 and CDR2: ENHRY, SYGVKD. Trimming left V 6 bases short and J 0 bases short, with 16 bases between. The CDR3 runs 16 residues. This clone has only a few counts. What it recognizes is unknown. With 60 Vbeta and 13 Jbeta primers, the PCR was carried out. Clones were read by immunoSEQ multiplex PCR, and TCRdb kept only the in-frame ones, dropping some. The sample lists approximately 120,000 clones, almost 75% occurring once. Specimen: PBMCs. This TCR was recovered from a man aged 35 to 55 in good health and CMV-seronegative. This sequence joins TRBV10-3 and TRBJ2-3; tentative D call: TRBD1 (5 bases). CDR3 in DNA: TGTGCCATCAGCGCCCCAAGGGGCGGCAGCACAGATACGCAGTATTTT. This gives the protein CAISAPRGGSTDTQYF.